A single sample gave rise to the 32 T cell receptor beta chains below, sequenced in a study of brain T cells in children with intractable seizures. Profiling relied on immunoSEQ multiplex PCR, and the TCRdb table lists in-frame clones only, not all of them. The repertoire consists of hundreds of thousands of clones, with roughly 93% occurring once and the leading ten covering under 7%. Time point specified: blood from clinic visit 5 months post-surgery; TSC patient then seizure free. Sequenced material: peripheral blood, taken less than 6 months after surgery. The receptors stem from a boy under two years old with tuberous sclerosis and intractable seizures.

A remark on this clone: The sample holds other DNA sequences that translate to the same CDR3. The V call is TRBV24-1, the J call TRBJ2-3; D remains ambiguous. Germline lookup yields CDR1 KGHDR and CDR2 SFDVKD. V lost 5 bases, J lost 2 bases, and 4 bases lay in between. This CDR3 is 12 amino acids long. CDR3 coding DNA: TGTGCCACCAGTGGATCCACAGATACGCAGTATTTT. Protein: CATSGSTDTQYF.

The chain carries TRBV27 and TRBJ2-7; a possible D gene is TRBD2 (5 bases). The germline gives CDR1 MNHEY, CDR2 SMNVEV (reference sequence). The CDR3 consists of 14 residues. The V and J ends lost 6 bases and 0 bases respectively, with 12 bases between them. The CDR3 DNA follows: TGTGCCAGCAGCCGGAGGACGGACTCCTACGAGCAGTACTTC. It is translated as CASSRRTDSYEQYF.

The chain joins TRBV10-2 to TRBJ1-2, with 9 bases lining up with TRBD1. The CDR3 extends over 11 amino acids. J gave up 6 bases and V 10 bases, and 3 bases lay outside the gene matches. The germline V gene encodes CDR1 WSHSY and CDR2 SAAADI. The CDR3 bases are TGCGCCACAAGACAGGGGGATGGCTACACCTTC. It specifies CATRQGDGYTF.

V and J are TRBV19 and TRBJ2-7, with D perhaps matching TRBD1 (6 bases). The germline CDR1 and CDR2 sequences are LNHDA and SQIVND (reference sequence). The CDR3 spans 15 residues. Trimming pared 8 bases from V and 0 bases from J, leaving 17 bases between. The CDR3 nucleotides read TGTGCCAGTTCAGCCGGGACACTCAGCTCCTACGAGCAGTACTTC. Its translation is CASSAGTLSSYEQYF.

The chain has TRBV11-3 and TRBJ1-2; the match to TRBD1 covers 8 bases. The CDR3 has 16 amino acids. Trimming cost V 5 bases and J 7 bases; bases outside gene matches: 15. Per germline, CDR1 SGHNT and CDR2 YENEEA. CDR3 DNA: TGTGCCAGCAGCGGAAACGACTGGACAGGGTGGGTTGGCTACACCTTC. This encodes CASSGNDWTGWVGYTF.

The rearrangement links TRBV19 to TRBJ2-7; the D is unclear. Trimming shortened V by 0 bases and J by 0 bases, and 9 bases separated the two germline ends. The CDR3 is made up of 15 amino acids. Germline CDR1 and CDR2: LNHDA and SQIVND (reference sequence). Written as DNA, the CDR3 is TGTGCCAGTAGTATAGATCTCCGGAGCTCCTACGAGCAGTACTTC. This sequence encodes CASSIDLRSSYEQYF.

CDR3: CATSAPGLGSYNEQFF. CDR3 in DNA: TGTGCCACCAGCGCGCCGGGACTAGGCTCCTACAATGAGCAGTTCTTC. This chain links TRBV15 with TRBJ2-1; the match to TRBD2 covers 8 bases. CDR3 size: 16 residues. Germline-derived CDR1 and CDR2 are LNHNV and YYDKDF (reference sequence). Trimming cost V 5 bases and J 0 bases; bases outside gene matches: 6.

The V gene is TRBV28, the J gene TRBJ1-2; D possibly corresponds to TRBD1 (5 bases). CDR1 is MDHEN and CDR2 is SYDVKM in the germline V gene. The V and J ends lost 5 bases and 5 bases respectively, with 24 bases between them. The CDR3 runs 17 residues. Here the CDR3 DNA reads TGTGCCAGCAGTCTCGGGGCGCTTATTCCCCCTCTTTATGGCTACACCTTC. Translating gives CASSLGALIPPLYGYTF.

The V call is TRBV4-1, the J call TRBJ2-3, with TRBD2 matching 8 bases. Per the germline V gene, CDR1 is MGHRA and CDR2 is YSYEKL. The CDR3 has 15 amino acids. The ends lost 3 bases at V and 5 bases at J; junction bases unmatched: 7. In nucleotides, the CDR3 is TGCGCCAGCAGCCAGGGACTAGGGATGGGAGATACGCAGTATTTT. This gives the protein CASSQGLGMGDTQYF.

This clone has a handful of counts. Written as DNA, the CDR3 is TGTGCCAGTAGTATATTTGGACAGTCCTCCTACGAGCAGTACTTC. Translating gives CASSIFGQSSYEQYF. The chain links TRBV19 to TRBJ2-7, with D possibly TRBD1 on 6 matching bases. CDR3 size: 15 residues. The ends were cut back, 2 bases at V and 0 bases at J, with 11 bases in the middle. In germline, CDR1 is LNHDA, CDR2 SQIVND (reference sequence).

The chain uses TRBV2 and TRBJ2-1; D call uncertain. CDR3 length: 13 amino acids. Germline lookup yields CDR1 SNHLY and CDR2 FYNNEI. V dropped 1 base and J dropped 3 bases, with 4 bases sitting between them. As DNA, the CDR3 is TGTGCCAGCAGTGAAGGAGGCTACAATGAGCAGTTCTTC. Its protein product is CASSEGGYNEQFF.

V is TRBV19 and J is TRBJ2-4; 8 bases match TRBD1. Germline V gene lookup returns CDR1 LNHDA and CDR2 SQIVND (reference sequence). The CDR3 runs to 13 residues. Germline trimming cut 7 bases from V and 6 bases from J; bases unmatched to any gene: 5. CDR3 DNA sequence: TGTGCCAGTATGGACAGGGTTCTAAACATTCAGTACTTC. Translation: CASMDRVLNIQYF.

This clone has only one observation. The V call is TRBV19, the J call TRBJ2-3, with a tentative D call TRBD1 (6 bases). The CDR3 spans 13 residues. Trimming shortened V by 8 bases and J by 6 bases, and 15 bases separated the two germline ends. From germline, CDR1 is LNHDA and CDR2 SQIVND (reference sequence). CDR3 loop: CASGHTGSDTQYF. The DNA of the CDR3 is TGTGCCAGTGGTCATACAGGGTCGGATACGCAGTATTTT. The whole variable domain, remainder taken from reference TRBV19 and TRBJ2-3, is DGGITQSPKYLFRKEGQNVTLSCEQNLNHDAMYWYRQDPGQGLRLIYYSQIVNDFQKGDIAEGYSVSREKKESFPLTVTSAQKNPTAFYLCASGHTGSDTQYFGPGTRLTVL.

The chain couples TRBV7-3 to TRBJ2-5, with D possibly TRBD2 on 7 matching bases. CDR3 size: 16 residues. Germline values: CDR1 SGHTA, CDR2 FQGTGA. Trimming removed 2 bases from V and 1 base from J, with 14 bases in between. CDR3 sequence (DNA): TGTGCCAGCAGCTTAGCTCCAGGGGAGGGCCAAGAGACCCAGTACTTC. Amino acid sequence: CASSLAPGEGQETQYF.

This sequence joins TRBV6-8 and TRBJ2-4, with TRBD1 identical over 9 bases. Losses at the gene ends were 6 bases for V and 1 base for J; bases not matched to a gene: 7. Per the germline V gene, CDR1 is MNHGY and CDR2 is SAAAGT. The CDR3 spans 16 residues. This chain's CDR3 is CASSPRQGEAKNIQYF. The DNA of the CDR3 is TGTGCCAGCAGCCCCCGACAGGGGGAGGCCAAAAACATTCAGTACTTC.

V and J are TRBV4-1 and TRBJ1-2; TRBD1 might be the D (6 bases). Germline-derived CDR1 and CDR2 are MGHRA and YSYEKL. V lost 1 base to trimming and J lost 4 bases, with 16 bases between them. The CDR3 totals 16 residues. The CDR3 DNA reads TGCGCCAGCAGCCAAGTTCGAGGGGGACGGATCTATGGCTACACCTTC. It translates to CASSQVRGGRIYGYTF.

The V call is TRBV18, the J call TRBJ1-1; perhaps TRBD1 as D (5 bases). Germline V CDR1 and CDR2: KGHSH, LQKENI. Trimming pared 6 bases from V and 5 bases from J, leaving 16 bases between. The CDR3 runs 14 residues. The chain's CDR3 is CASSTNSEGTEAFF. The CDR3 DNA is TGTGCCAGCTCTACTAACTCGGAGGGGACTGAAGCTTTCTTT.

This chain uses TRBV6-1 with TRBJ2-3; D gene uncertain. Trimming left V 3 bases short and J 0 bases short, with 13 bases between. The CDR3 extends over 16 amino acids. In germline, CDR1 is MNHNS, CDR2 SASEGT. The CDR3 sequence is CASSETSLYSTDTQYF. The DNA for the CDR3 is TGTGCCAGCAGTGAGACCTCGCTCTACAGCACAGATACGCAGTATTTT.

The CDR3 coding sequence is TGCGCCAGCAGCCAAAAGGGGACTAGCGGCCCGCTAAGCTCCTACAATGAGCAGTTCTTC. Translated, it gives CASSQKGTSGPLSSYNEQFF. The chain recombines TRBV4-1 with TRBJ2-1; 11 positions agree with TRBD2. The CDR3 is 20 residues long. Looked up from germline, CDR1 is MGHRA and CDR2 is YSYEKL. The V segment lost 2 bases and the J segment 0 bases; nucleotides outside the gene matches: 12.

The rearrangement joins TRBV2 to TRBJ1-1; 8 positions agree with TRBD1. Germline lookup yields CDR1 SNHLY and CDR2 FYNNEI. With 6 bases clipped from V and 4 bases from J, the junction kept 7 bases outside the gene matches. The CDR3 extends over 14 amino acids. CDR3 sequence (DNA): TGTGCCAGCAGAGCAGCAGGGGGCGGCACTGAAGCTTTCTTT. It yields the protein CASRAAGGGTEAFF.

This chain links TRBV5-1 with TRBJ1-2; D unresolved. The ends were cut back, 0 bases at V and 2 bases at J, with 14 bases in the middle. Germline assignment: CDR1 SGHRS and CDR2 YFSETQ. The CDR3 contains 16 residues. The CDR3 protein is CASSLAASVTNYGYTF. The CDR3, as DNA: TGCGCCAGCAGCTTGGCCGCGTCAGTAACGAACTATGGCTACACCTTC.

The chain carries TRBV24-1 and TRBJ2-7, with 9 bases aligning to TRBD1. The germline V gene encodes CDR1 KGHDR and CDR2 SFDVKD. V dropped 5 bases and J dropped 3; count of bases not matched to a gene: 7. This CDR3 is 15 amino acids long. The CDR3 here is CATSVGGTGNYEQYF. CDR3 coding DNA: TGTGCCACCAGTGTTGGAGGGACAGGGAACTACGAGCAGTACTTC.

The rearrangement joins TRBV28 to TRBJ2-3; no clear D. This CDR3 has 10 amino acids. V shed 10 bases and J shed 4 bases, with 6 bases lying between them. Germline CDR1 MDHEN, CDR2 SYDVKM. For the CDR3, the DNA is TGTGCCACCCAGGCAGATACGCAGTATTTT. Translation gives CATQADTQYF. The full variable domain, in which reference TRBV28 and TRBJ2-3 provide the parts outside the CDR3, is DVKVTQSSRYLVKRTGEKVFLECVQDMDHENMFWYRQDPGLGLRLIYFSYDVKMKEKGDIPEGYSVSREKKERFSLILESASTNQTSMYLCATQADTQYFGPGTRLTVL.

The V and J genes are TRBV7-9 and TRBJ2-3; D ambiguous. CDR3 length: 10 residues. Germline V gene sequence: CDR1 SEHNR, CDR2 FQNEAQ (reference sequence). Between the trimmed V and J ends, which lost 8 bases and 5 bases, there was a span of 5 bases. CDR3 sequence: CASLGDTQYF. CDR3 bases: TGTGCCAGCTTGGGAGATACGCAGTATTTT.

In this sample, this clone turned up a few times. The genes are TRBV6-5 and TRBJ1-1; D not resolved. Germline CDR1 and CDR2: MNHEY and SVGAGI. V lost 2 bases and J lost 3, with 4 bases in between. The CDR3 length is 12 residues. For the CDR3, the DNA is TGTGCCAGCAGTTACCGGGACACTGAAGCTTTCTTT. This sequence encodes CASSYRDTEAFF.

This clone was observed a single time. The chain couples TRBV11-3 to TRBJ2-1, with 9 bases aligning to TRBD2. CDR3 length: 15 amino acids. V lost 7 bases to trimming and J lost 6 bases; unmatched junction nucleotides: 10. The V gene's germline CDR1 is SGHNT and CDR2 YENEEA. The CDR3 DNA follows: TGTGCCAGCACCTCGTCGCTAGCGGGGATCAATGAGCAGTTCTTC. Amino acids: CASTSSLAGINEQFF.

The CDR3 is CSVESGALNTGELFF. The DNA of the CDR3 is TGCAGCGTTGAGTCCGGGGCTTTGAACACCGGGGAGCTGTTTTTT. V gene TRBV29-1 combines with J gene TRBJ2-2; D might be TRBD1 or TRBD2, each matching 5 bases. The CDR3 spans 15 residues. Germline V gene data show CDR1 as SQVTM and CDR2 as ANQGSEA. Trimming pared 3 bases from V and 1 base from J, leaving 12 bases between.

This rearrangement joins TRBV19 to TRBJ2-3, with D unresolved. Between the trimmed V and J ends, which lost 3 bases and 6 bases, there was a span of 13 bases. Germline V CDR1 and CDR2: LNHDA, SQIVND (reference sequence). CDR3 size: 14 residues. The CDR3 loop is CASSIGNSYDTQYF. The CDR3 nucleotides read TGTGCCAGTAGTATCGGTAACAGCTACGATACGCAGTATTTT.

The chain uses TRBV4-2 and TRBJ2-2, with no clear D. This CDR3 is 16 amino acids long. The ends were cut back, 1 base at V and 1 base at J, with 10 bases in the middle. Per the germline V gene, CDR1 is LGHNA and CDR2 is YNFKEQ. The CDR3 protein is CASSQVLVGNTGELFF. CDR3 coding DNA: TGTGCCAGCAGCCAAGTCCTGGTGGGGAACACCGGGGAGCTGTTTTTT.

The DNA of the CDR3 is TGTGCCAGTAGTCCCGGGACTAGCGGCCAAGAGACCCAGTACTTC. As protein: CASSPGTSGQETQYF. The chain recombines TRBV19 with TRBJ2-5; 11 positions agree with TRBD2. CDR1 is LNHDA and CDR2 is SQIVND in the germline V gene (reference sequence). The ends lost 5 bases at V and 1 base at J; junction bases unmatched: 3. The CDR3 is made up of 15 amino acids.

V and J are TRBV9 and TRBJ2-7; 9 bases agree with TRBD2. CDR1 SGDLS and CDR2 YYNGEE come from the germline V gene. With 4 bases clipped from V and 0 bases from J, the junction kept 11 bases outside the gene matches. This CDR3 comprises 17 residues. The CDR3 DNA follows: TGTGCCAGCAGCCGCAGGGGGAGCGGGGGGAACTCCTACGAGCAGTACTTC. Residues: CASSRRGSGGNSYEQYF.

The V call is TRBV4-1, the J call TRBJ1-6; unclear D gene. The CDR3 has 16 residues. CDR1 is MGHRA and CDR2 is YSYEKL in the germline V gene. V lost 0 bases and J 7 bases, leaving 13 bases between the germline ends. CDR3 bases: TGCGCCAGCAGCCAAGAAGACCTCGACCAAAATTCACCCCTCCACTTT. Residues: CASSQEDLDQNSPLHF.